These T cell receptor beta chains were read from a single sample in a study of T cell responses to AZD1222 COVID-19 vaccine. TCRdb keeps only in-frame clones here, not all; method: immunoSEQ multiplex PCR. This sample has 100,000 to 150,000 clones, with around 85% found just once. Material: peripheral blood, obtained 28 days after the second AZD1222 dose. Receptor source: an adult who received the AZD1222 COVID-19 vaccine. CDR3s leave out the opening cysteine and the closing phenylalanine or tryptophan.

TRBV19,TRBJ1-2,ASRANYGYT
TRBV2,TRBJ1-4,ASSEKGQGVGKLF
TRBV2,TRBJ1-5,ASSPQWQGSQPQH
TRBV9,TRBJ1-4,ASSVDLGNEKLF
TRBV6-1,TRBJ1-6,ASSEGGSSYNSPLH
TRBV14,TRBJ1-2,ASSRGRGHSYGYT
TRBV2,TRBJ1-1,ASIRQMRTEAF
TRBV6-5,TRBJ1-2,ASSYQSNYGYT
TRBV4-1,TRBJ2-5,ASSSGTQGETQY
TRBV7-8,TRBJ2-7,ASSLGLDEQY
TRBV7-9,TRBJ1-2,ASSLSRTGDGYT
TRBV5-4,TRBJ1-4,ASSRTGDEKLF
TRBV19,TRBJ2-1,ASSVIGADNEQF
TRBV24-1,TRBJ1-5,ATSMGSNQPQH
TRBV6-5,TRBJ2-7,ASSYGQANHEQY
TRBV30,TRBJ1-4,AWQRETNEKLF
TRBV28,TRBJ1-1,ASSSDNAEAF
TRBV5-1,TRBJ1-2,ASSLDLGAPNYGYT
TRBV7-8,TRBJ1-1,ASSRQQDTEAF
TRBV5-1,TRBJ1-6,ASSLVSGVTYNSPLH
TRBV5-1,TRBJ2-5,ASSSQGSETQY
TRBV5-6,TRBJ1-2,ASSTRDGVEGIGYT
TRBV5-1,TRBJ2-2,ASSSGEGRTGELF
TRBV2,TRBJ1-2,ASSEPLIQDRGKPSHYGYT
TRBV3-1/TRBV3-2,TRBJ2-3,ASSLAGGQDTQY
TRBV19,TRBJ1-1,ASRSGGNTEAF
TRBV5-5,TRBJ1-4,ASSLEGGPNEKLF
TRBV5-1,TRBJ2-5,ASKSSGGQETQY
TRBV5-1,TRBJ2-6,ASRGILSGANVLT
TRBV6-7,TRBJ2-3,ASSYPRGPRRTDTQY
TRBV10-3,TRBJ1-5,AISAGLASNQPQH
TRBV12-3/TRBV12-4,TRBJ1-2,ASSLARGGYT
TRBV9,TRBJ2-1,ASSVGGGASYNEQF
TRBV7-2,TRBJ1-5,ASRLGGNQPQH
TRBV6-6,TRBJ2-7,ASSYSPVTYEQY
TRBV19,TRBJ1-2,ASRRTGEGYGYT
TRBV5-1,TRBJ2-7,ASSSAGTSYMQY
TRBV5-1,TRBJ1-2,ASSTTGGGYT
TRBV4-2,TRBJ2-1,ASSQDLGGTYNEQF
TRBV30,TRBJ1-2,AWSRPGTGGYT
TRBV5-5,TRBJ2-5,ASSLGGQGERGSETQY
TRBV11-1,TRBJ1-2,ASSLAAGGGYT
TRBV28,TRBJ1-5,ASSSMDPPQH
TRBV11-2,TRBJ2-7,ASSEGGGSVYEQY
TRBV21-1,TRBJ1-6,ARPQGKNSPLH
TRBV5-1,TRBJ1-2,ASSPGAGTGVDYT
TRBV27,TRBJ1-3,ASSAGTGSISGNTIY
TRBV28,TRBJ2-2,ASSPPGNTGELF
TRBV20-1,TRBJ2-7,SASVAEQY
TRBV28,TRBJ1-5,ASRPWFRLNPNQPQH
TRBV5-6,TRBJ1-6,ASSGGQGNINSPLH
TRBV5-1,TRBJ1-3,ASSLASGYGNSGNTIY
TRBV11-1,TRBJ2-2,ASSVNTGELF
TRBV2,TRBJ1-6,ASDGTGNSPLH
TRBV28,TRBJ1-6,ASNLRGPHDSPLH
TRBV4-1,TRBJ1-1,ASSQWRLNTEAF
TRBV5-1,TRBJ2-2,ASTLKDGELF
TRBV7-3,TRBJ2-3,ASSLVFSDTQY
TRBV10-3,TRBJ2-6,AIGGQVPSGANVLT
TRBV19,TRBJ2-5,ASSGDRTAQETQY